These 21 T cell receptor beta chains came from one sample sequenced in a study of T cells in Graves' hyperthyroidism and ophthalmopathy. There were TCR beta CDR3 regions amplified from RNA transcripts. First-round RT-PCR targeting the TCR CDR3 was performed with the HTBI primer set. One entry per CDR3 protein results from TCRdb running MiXCR on the multiplex PCR reads. The repertoire consists of 360,000 or so distinct CDR3 sequences, with roughly 15% occurring once and the leading ten covering approximately 19%. Specimen: blood. The receptor source for this set is a woman between 55 and 75 years old with Graves' ophthalmopathy.

A few counts support this clonotype. This chain links TRBV12-3 or TRBV12-4 with TRBJ1-2, with no clear D. This CDR3 contains 18 residues. V was cut by 0 bases and J by 6 bases, with 23 bases left in between. The CDR3 spells CASSLAYTPSAGSNGYTF. The DNA for the CDR3 is TGTGCCAGCAGTTTAGCGTATACCCCTTCGGCTGGGTCGAATGGCTACACCTTC.

This clonotype appeared many times. The chain has TRBV5-1 and TRBJ2-7; D possibly corresponds to TRBD1 (6 bases). The length of the CDR3 is 14 residues. In germline, CDR1 is SGHRS, CDR2 YFSETQ. The V and J ends lost 5 bases and 8 bases respectively, with 20 bases between them. CDR3 nucleotides: TGCGCCAGCAGTTCTGGGGGCACTCCTAGTAAGCAGTACTTC. Translating gives CASSSGGTPSKQYF.

This clonotype was observed at least ten times. The V gene is TRBV11-2, the J gene TRBJ2-7; 10 bases line up with TRBD2. There are 17 residues in the CDR3. J was trimmed by 5 bases and V by 0 bases; bases with no gene match: 10. CDR1 SGHAT and CDR2 FQNNGV come from the germline V gene. The CDR3 DNA is TGTGCCAGCAGCTTAGATCAATCGGGACTAGCGTACCACGAGCAGTACTTC. Translated: CASSLDQSGLAYHEQYF.

The chain couples TRBV28 to TRBJ2-4; the D gene is possibly TRBD2 (5 bases). CDR3 size: 15 residues. Germline V gives CDR1 MDHEN, CDR2 SYDVKM. The V end was cut by 5 bases, the J end by 4 bases, with 15 bases between. This chain's CDR3 is CASSPLRGGKNIQYF. The CDR3 DNA sequence: TGTGCCAGCAGTCCCCTCCGGGGTGGAAAAAACATTCAGTACTTC.

This clonotype was seen at least ten times. The rearrangement joins TRBV11-2 to TRBJ2-5; D uncertain. The CDR3 is 14 residues long. V was trimmed by 0 bases and J by 5 bases, leaving 10 bases between them. Germline CDR1 reads SGHAT; CDR2 reads FQNNGV. In DNA, the CDR3 is TGTGCCAGCAGCTTAGATCTCCGTGGTGAGACCCAGTACTTC. It yields the protein CASSLDLRGETQYF. The full variable domain, with the rest looked up from reference TRBV11-2 and TRBJ2-5, is EAGVAQSPRYKIIEKRQSVAFWCNPISGHATLYWYQQILGQGPKLLIQFQNNGVVDDSQLPKDRFSAERLKGVDSTLKIQPAKLEDSAVYLCASSLDLRGETQYFGPGTRLLVL.

This clonotype showed up many times. The chain employs TRBV30 and TRBJ2-5; tentatively, D is TRBD1 (6 bases). The V gene lost 5 bases and the J gene lost 5 bases, with 15 bases spanning the gap. Germline values: CDR1 GTSNPN, CDR2 SVGIG (reference sequence). CDR3 length equals 13 residues. For the CDR3, the DNA is TGTGCCTGGGGTCAACAGGGTGCGGAGACCCAGTACTTC. Its translation: CAWGQQGAETQYF.

The genes are TRBV3-1 and TRBJ2-7; TRBD2 is a possible D gene (6 bases). The germline V and J ends were trimmed by 0 bases and 2 bases, with 11 bases remaining between them. Germline-derived CDR1 and CDR2 are LGHDT and YNNKEL (reference sequence). This CDR3 comprises 15 residues. DNA of the CDR3: TGTGCCAGCAGCCAAGAGTGGGGACTTACCTACGAGCAGTACTTC. Translation: CASSQEWGLTYEQYF.

The chain carries TRBV10-1 and TRBJ2-2; TRBD1 is a possible D gene (5 bases). Per the germline V gene, CDR1 is WNHNN and CDR2 is SYGVQD (reference sequence). The CDR3 runs to 14 residues. With 5 bases removed from V and 2 bases from J, the gap between germline ends came to 9 bases. The CDR3 bases are TGCGCCAGCAGTCTGGACATTAACACCGGGGAGCTGTTTTTT. It codes for CASSLDINTGELFF.

J is TRBJ1-4 and V is TRBV20-1; the match to TRBD1 covers 7 bases. V lost 3 bases, J lost 4 bases, and 8 bases stayed unmatched. Germline V lookup: CDR1 DFQATT, CDR2 SNEGSKA (reference sequence). The CDR3 is made up of 15 amino acids. The CDR3 sequence is CSASLQGVNNEKLFF. The DNA of the CDR3 is TGCAGTGCTAGTCTCCAGGGGGTTAATAATGAAAAACTGTTTTTT.

This clonotype has just one count. The V gene is TRBV20-1, the J gene TRBJ2-7; a weak D match, TRBD2 (6 bases). This CDR3 has 16 amino acids. The V end was cut by 2 bases, the J end by 0 bases, with 17 bases between. Germline CDR1 is DFQATT and CDR2 is SNEGSKA (reference sequence). The CDR3 is CSARNLACLSSYEQYF. The CDR3 coding sequence is TGCAGTGCTAGAAACCTAGCGTGCCTCAGCTCCTACGAGCAGTACTTC.

This clonotype was counted at least ten times. V gene TRBV20-1 combines with J gene TRBJ2-7, with 10 bases matching TRBD2. J gave up 5 bases and V 3 bases, and 10 bases lay outside the gene matches. This CDR3 contains 15 residues. Looked up from germline, CDR1 is DFQATT and CDR2 is SNEGSKA (reference sequence). This chain's CDR3 is CSARVASGSDDEQYF. CDR3 nucleotides: TGCAGTGCTAGGGTGGCTAGCGGGAGCGATGACGAGCAGTACTTC.

There are many counts of this clonotype. The chain couples TRBV29-1 to TRBJ1-1, with 9 bases fitting TRBD1. The CDR3 is made up of 13 amino acids. Trimming at V came to 5 bases and at J to 4 bases, leaving 5 bases not matched to a gene. The germline V gene encodes CDR1 SQVTM and CDR2 ANQGSEA. CDR3 residues: CSVKKGQGTEAFF. The CDR3 nucleotides are TGCAGCGTTAAAAAGGGACAGGGCACTGAAGCTTTCTTT. Combining the CDR3 with reference TRBV29-1 and TRBJ1-1 gives the whole variable domain SAVISQKPSRDICQRGTSLTIQCQVDSQVTMMFWYRQQPGQSLTLIATANQGSEATYESGFVIDKFPISRPNLTFSTLTVSNMSPEDSSIYLCSVKKGQGTEAFFGQGTRLTVV.

The chain has TRBV4-1 and TRBJ2-1, with 10 bases fitting TRBD2. The germline V gene encodes CDR1 MGHRA and CDR2 YSYEKL. Trimming took 0 bases from V and 8 from J; bases not matched to a gene: 10. This CDR3 region has 17 residues. CDR3 amino acids: CASSQEWGSGRVDEQFF. CDR3 in DNA: TGCGCCAGCAGCCAAGAGTGGGGGAGCGGGAGGGTTGATGAGCAGTTCTTC.

The V and J genes are TRBV5-1 and TRBJ2-1; 7 bases are shared with TRBD1. The trim removed 2 bases at V and 0 bases at J, leaving 2 bases unmatched. CDR3 length: 15 residues. Germline V gene sequence: CDR1 SGHRS, CDR2 YFSETQ. The CDR3 bases are TGCGCCAGCAGCTTACAGGGGATCTCCTACAATGAGCAGTTCTTC. The encoded protein is CASSLQGISYNEQFF.

This clonotype appeared many times. The CDR3 bases are TGCAGTGCTAGAGCCGCCGGGACTAGCGGAACAAGGGCAGATACGCAGTATTTT. It translates to CSARAAGTSGTRADTQYF. The chain has TRBV20-1 and TRBJ2-3, with 11 bases aligning to TRBD2. Trimming cost V 1 base and J 4 bases; bases outside gene matches: 13. The CDR3 covers 18 residues. Germline CDR1 and CDR2: DFQATT and SNEGSKA (reference sequence).

This clonotype occurred many times. The chain couples TRBV12-3 or TRBV12-4 to TRBJ2-5, with D unclear. This CDR3 is 14 amino acids long. The V end was cut by 3 bases, the J end by 2 bases, with 10 bases between. Here the CDR3 reads CASSLIQRQETQYF. The CDR3 region has the DNA TGTGCCAGCAGTTTGATACAGCGACAAGAGACCCAGTACTTC.

CDR3 coding DNA: TGTGCCAGCAGCTTAGTCCCAGGGCATGGCTACACCTTC. This gives the protein CASSLVPGHGYTF. V and J are TRBV11-2 and TRBJ1-2, with a weak D call TRBD1 (5 bases). Trimming took off 1 base at V and 6 bases at J, with 9 bases between the two ends. This CDR3 contains 13 residues. Germline CDR1 SGHAT, CDR2 FQNNGV.

V is TRBV28 and J is TRBJ2-3; possible D gene TRBD2, 7 bases. V was cut by 10 bases and J by 0 bases, with 14 bases left in between. The CDR3 has 14 residues. Germline values: CDR1 MDHEN, CDR2 SYDVKM. The CDR3 loop reads CATKGGGSTDTQYF. The CDR3 bases are TGTGCCACGAAAGGGGGGGGTAGCACAGATACGCAGTATTTT.

This clonotype was recorded at least ten times. The genes are TRBV7-3 and TRBJ2-1, with 10 nucleotides matching TRBD2. Germline-derived CDR1 and CDR2 are SGHTA and FQGTGA. CDR3 size: 15 residues. With V trimmed by 4 bases and J by 4 bases, 4 bases remained unmatched. The CDR3 DNA follows: TGTGCCAGCAGCTACGCTAGCGGGAGTTACAATGAGCAGTTCTTC. Translation gives CASSYASGSYNEQFF. The variable domain in full, with the rest retrieved from reference TRBV7-3 and TRBJ2-1, is GAGVSQTPSNKVTEKGKYVELRCDPISGHTALYWYRQSLGQGPEFLIYFQGTGAADDSGLPNDRFFAVRPEGSVSTLKIQRTERGDSAVYLCASSYASGSYNEQFFGPGTRLTVL.

The V gene is TRBV28, the J gene TRBJ2-7; D uncertain. Per the germline V gene, CDR1 is MDHEN and CDR2 is SYDVKM. This CDR3 spans 12 amino acids. The V gene lost 5 bases and the J gene lost 7 bases, with 12 bases spanning the gap. CDR3 sequence (DNA): TGTGCCAGCAGTCCCCTCCGAGAAGAGCAGTACTTC. It codes for CASSPLREEQYF. Full variable domain (remainder filled in from reference TRBV28 and TRBJ2-7): DVKVTQSSRYLVKRTGEKVFLECVQDMDHENMFWYRQDPGLGLRLIYFSYDVKMKEKGDIPEGYSVSREKKERFSLILESASTNQTSMYLCASSPLREEQYFGPGTRLTVT.

This clonotype was counted many times. V and J are TRBV5-5 and TRBJ2-2; D may correspond to TRBD1 or TRBD2 (6 bases each). V was cut by 4 bases and J by 1 base, with 14 bases left in between. The CDR3 runs to 16 residues. CDR1 is SGHKS, CDR2 YYEKEE, per germline (reference sequence). This chain's CDR3 is CASSGTGALNTGELFF. CDR3 sequence (DNA): TGTGCCAGCAGCGGGACGGGGGCCCTGAACACCGGGGAGCTGTTTTTT.